Below are 6 T cell receptor beta chains sequenced from a single sample in a study of T cells after yellow fever vaccination. Each CDR3 protein gets one entry after TCRdb re-called the 5' RACE reads with MiXCR. The sample holds roughly 300,000 distinct CDR3 sequences, 7% to 9% seen once. The starting material was PBMCs, obtained approximately 40 days after the first yellow fever vaccination. These receptors were taken from a man aged 18 to 30 who received the YFV17D yellow fever vaccine.

This clonotype was seen a handful of times. The chain couples TRBV3-1 to TRBJ2-5; TRBD2 is a possible D gene (6 bases). This CDR3 has 16 amino acids. V dropped 3 bases and J dropped 5 bases, with 19 bases sitting between them. Germline CDR1 and CDR2: LGHDT and YNNKEL (reference sequence). The CDR3 DNA sequence: TGTGCCAGCAGCCAGATTCGCCAGGACTATTTGGAGACCCAGTACTTC. Its protein is CASSQIRQDYLETQYF.

The chain joins TRBV4-1 to TRBJ1-3; 7 nucleotides align to TRBD1. V dropped 1 base and J dropped 4; count of bases not matched to a gene: 7. There are 16 residues in the CDR3. The germline CDR1 and CDR2 sequences are MGHRA and YSYEKL. CDR3 nucleotide sequence: TGCGCCAGCAGCCAAGTTGACAGGGTGGCCGGAAACACCATATATTTT. Its protein is CASSQVDRVAGNTIYF.

The chain links TRBV20-1 to TRBJ2-3; D tentatively fits TRBD1 or TRBD2 (5 bases each). The CDR3 has 17 amino acids. Germline V gives CDR1 DFQATT, CDR2 SNEGSKA (reference sequence). Trimming left V 3 bases short and J 4 bases short, with 23 bases between. CDR3 sequence: CSARGWDRLSDPDTQYF. In DNA form, the CDR3 reads TGCAGTGCTAGGGGCTGGGACCGCCTTTCTGATCCAGATACGCAGTATTTT.

This clonotype was recorded once. This chain joins TRBV7-8 and TRBJ1-2, with 7 bases that match TRBD1. Germline-derived CDR1 and CDR2 are SGHVS and FQNEAQ. CDR3 size: 15 residues. The trim removed 5 bases at V and 0 bases at J, leaving 6 bases unmatched. The CDR3 here is CASSARDSANYGYTF. The CDR3 coding sequence is TGTGCCAGCAGCGCCCGGGACAGCGCTAACTATGGCTACACCTTC.

The chain carries TRBV29-1 and TRBJ2-1; TRBD1 matches at 8 bases. The CDR3 length is 12 residues. Trimming at V came to 6 bases and at J to 9 bases, leaving 7 bases not matched to a gene. Germline V lookup: CDR1 SQVTM, CDR2 ANQGSEA. CDR3 nucleotides: TGCAGCGTCCGGACAGGGATAACTGAGCAGTTCTTC. Translating it yields CSVRTGITEQFF.

This clonotype was seen at least ten times. This rearrangement joins TRBV12-3 or TRBV12-4 to TRBJ2-5; the D is unclear. V was pared by 6 bases and J by 5 bases, with 7 bases between. The CDR3 length is 11 residues. This chain's CDR3 is CASSDGETQYF. The DNA of the CDR3 is TGTGCCAGCAGCGATGGGGAGACCCAGTACTTC.